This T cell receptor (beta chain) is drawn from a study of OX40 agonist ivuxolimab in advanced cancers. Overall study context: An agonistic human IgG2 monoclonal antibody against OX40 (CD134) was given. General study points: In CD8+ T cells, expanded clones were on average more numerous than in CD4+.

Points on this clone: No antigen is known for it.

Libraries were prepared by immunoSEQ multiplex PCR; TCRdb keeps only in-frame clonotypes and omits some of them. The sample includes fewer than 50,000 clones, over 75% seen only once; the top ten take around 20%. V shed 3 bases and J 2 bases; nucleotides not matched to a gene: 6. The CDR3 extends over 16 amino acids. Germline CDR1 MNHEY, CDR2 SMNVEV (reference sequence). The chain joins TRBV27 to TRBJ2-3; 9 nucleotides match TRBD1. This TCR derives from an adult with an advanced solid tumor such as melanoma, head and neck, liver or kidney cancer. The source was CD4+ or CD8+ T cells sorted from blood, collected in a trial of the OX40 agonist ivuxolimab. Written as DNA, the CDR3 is TGTGCCAGCAGTTTTGTCCGGGACAGGGACACAGATACGCAGTATTTT. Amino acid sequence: CASSFVRDRDTDTQYF.